In its sample, the clone carrying this T cell receptor (beta chain) was seen many times. TCRdb re-analysed the reads in MiXCR, keeping a single row per CDR3 protein. This table holds 150,000 to 200,000 distinct CDR3 sequences, 14% found once. The sample originates from a study of T cell repertoires in cytomegalovirus infection. The clonotype was recovered from a human donor in good health (CMV status not recorded). Some clones in this sample may be carry-over from other donors' samples. The sample was PBMCs.

The CDR3: CATRTRSYNEQFF. The DNA for the CDR3 is TGTGCCACCCGGACACGTTCCTACAATGAGCAGTTCTTC. The chain uses TRBV6-5 and TRBJ2-1; D perhaps matches TRBD1 (5 bases). This CDR3 region has 13 residues. From germline, CDR1 is MNHEY and CDR2 SVGAGI. Trimming shortened V by 10 bases and J by 1 base, and 11 bases separated the two germline ends.